Below, 31 T cell receptor beta chains from the same sample are listed, as sequenced in a study of T-cell memory formation after mild COVID-19. MiXCR was run by TCRdb on the 5' RACE reads, yielding one entry per CDR3 protein. Among approximately 210,000 distinct CDR3 sequences listed, roughly a tenth were seen once. The sequenced sample consisted of PBMCs or a T cell subset sorted from them (not recorded which). The receptors shown here come from a man younger than 35 who had mild COVID-19 (a few samples of this study predate the infection). Cell type and time point are not known.

The chain couples TRBV7-2 to TRBJ2-3; the D call may be TRBD1 or TRBD2 (5 bases each). Germline loops: CDR1 SGHTA, CDR2 FQGNSA. V dropped 5 bases and J dropped 2 bases, with 17 bases sitting between them. The CDR3 runs 16 residues. The CDR3 reads CASSPPGTALTDTQYF. CDR3 nucleotides: TGTGCCAGCAGCCCCCCCGGGACGGCTCTCACAGATACGCAGTATTTT.

This clonotype came up many times. The chain carries TRBV5-1 and TRBJ1-1; D is perhaps TRBD1 (5 bases). Germline assignment: CDR1 SGHRS and CDR2 YFSETQ. V was pared by 4 bases and J by 1 base, with 11 bases between. This CDR3 has 14 residues. The CDR3 sequence: CASSPGTGNTEAFF. The CDR3 coding sequence is TGCGCCAGCAGCCCCGGGACGGGGAACACTGAAGCTTTCTTT.

This clonotype has only one observation. The chain combines TRBV7-2 with TRBJ1-2; weak D call: TRBD1 (6 bases). The CDR3 extends over 16 amino acids. Germline V gives CDR1 SGHTA, CDR2 FQGNSA. Trimming stripped 5 bases from V and 4 bases from J, with 20 bases between. The CDR3 is CASSTLIQQGLYGYTF. The CDR3 DNA is TGTGCCAGCAGCACCCTAATCCAACAGGGACTCTATGGCTACACCTTC.

This clonotype was recorded many times. The chain uses TRBV6-1 and TRBJ2-5; TRBD2 matches at 10 bases. J gave up 5 bases and V 5 bases, and 14 bases lay outside the gene matches. The CDR3 consists of 17 residues. Germline V CDR1 and CDR2: MNHNS, SASEGT. The CDR3 coding sequence is TGTGCCAGCAGTCGTCGAACTAGCGGGGTAGCCTTGGAGACCCAGTACTTC. This codes for CASSRRTSGVALETQYF.

This clonotype was counted only a few times. This chain joins TRBV11-2 and TRBJ1-5, with a weak D call TRBD1 (6 bases). Per the germline V gene, CDR1 is SGHAT and CDR2 is FQNNGV. This CDR3 has 13 residues. V lost 5 bases and J 7 bases, leaving 12 bases between the germline ends. CDR3: CASSRGGRQPQHF. DNA of the CDR3: TGTGCCAGCAGCCGCGGGGGCCGCCAGCCCCAGCATTTT.

This clonotype was counted only a few times. The V call is TRBV5-6, the J call TRBJ2-1, with 13 bases identical to TRBD2. This CDR3 is 17 amino acids long. The J segment lost 7 bases and the V segment lost 2 bases, leaving 9 bases of the junction unmatched. Germline assignment: CDR1 SGHDT and CDR2 YYEEEE. The CDR3 DNA reads as TGTGCCAGCAGCTTAGTAACTACGGGACTAGCGGGGAATGAGCAGTTCTTC. Its translation: CASSLVTTGLAGNEQFF. The whole variable domain, remainder taken from reference TRBV5-6 and TRBJ2-1, is DAGVTQSPTHLIKTRGQQVTLRCSPKSGHDTVSWYQQALGQGPQFIFQYYEEEERQRGNFPDRFSGHQFPNYSSELNVNALLLGDSALYLCASSLVTTGLAGNEQFFGPGTRLTVL.

The rearrangement uses TRBV29-1 and TRBJ2-1; TRBD1 or TRBD2 may be the D gene (5 bases each). V gave up 5 bases and J gave up 10 bases, with 24 bases separating them. The CDR3 loop spans 15 amino acids. CDR1 SQVTM and CDR2 ANQGSEA come from the germline V gene. The CDR3 loop is CSVSRLARVEGEQFF. The CDR3 DNA follows: TGCAGCGTTTCGCGGCTAGCCAGGGTCGAGGGAGAGCAGTTCTTC.

This clonotype was observed a handful of times. For the CDR3, the DNA is TGTGCCAGCAGACCCCCCGGTAGAGGGTTTAATTCACCCCTCCACTTT. Translated, it gives CASRPPGRGFNSPLHF. The chain joins TRBV7-8 to TRBJ1-6; no firm D call. Germline V gene data show CDR1 as SGHVS and CDR2 as FQNEAQ. Trimming took 6 bases from V and 6 from J, leaving 18 bases between them. CDR3 length equals 16 residues.

In this sample, this clonotype turned up a few times. The CDR3 region has the DNA TGTGCCAGCAGCTTAACCGGTCTAAACGAGCAGTACTTC. Translated: CASSLTGLNEQYF. The V call is TRBV7-6, the J call TRBJ2-7; D is ambiguous. This CDR3 is 13 amino acids long. Germline V gene data show CDR1 as SGHVS and CDR2 as FNYEAQ. V lost 2 bases to trimming and J lost 5 bases, with 10 bases between them.

This clonotype was seen only a few times. The rearrangement uses TRBV4-3 and TRBJ1-2, with 8 nucleotides matching TRBD1. CDR3 length equals 15 residues. The germline V gene has CDR1 LGHNA and CDR2 YSLEER. J was trimmed by 8 bases and V by 1 base; bases with no gene match: 9. The CDR3: CASSQGARGLYGYTF. CDR3 in DNA: TGCGCCAGCAGCCAAGGGGCCAGGGGGCTTTACGGCTACACCTTC.

The chain uses TRBV6-6 and TRBJ1-6; no clear D. The CDR3 length is 15 residues. CDR1 and CDR2 from the germline V gene are MNHNY and SVGAGI (reference sequence). V was clipped by 5 bases and J by 0 bases, with 8 bases between them. The DNA for the CDR3 is TGTGCCAGCAGTGTACAGAGCTCCTATAATTCACCCCTCCACTTT. Protein sequence: CASSVQSSYNSPLHF.

The genes are TRBV4-1 and TRBJ2-7, with 8 bases that match TRBD1. The J segment lost 4 bases and the V segment lost 4 bases, leaving 9 bases of the junction unmatched. CDR1 is MGHRA, CDR2 YSYEKL, per germline. The CDR3 is made up of 15 amino acids. The DNA of the CDR3 is TGCGCCAGCAGCCCCGGGACAGGACGTCGTTACGAGCAGTACGTC. Translated, it gives CASSPGTGRRYEQYV.

This clonotype was detected many times. The J gene is TRBJ2-7, the V gene TRBV12-3 or TRBV12-4, with TRBD2 identical over 12 bases. The CDR3 has 14 residues. The junction had 5 bases not matched to a gene; V was cut back by 6 bases and J by 5 bases. The CDR3 is CASRKTSGGNEQYF. The CDR3 nucleotides read TGTGCCAGCAGAAAGACTAGCGGGGGCAACGAGCAGTACTTC.

This clonotype was found many times. CDR3 sequence: CASSQAGGRTNYEQYF. DNA for the CDR3: TGCGCCAGCAGCCAGGCTGGAGGACGGACGAACTACGAGCAGTACTTC. The chain couples TRBV4-3 to TRBJ2-7, with D possibly being TRBD2 (5 bases). Germline V gene sequence: CDR1 LGHNA, CDR2 YSLEER. This CDR3 has 16 amino acids. Trimming removed 3 bases at V and 3 bases at J, with 18 bases between.

This clonotype was seen a few times. CDR3 amino acids: CSVPNNRDKNIQYF. CDR3 in DNA: TGCAGTGTTCCGAACAACCGGGACAAAAACATTCAGTACTTC. The chain links TRBV20-1 to TRBJ2-4, with D possibly matching TRBD2 (5 bases). The CDR3 totals 14 residues. Germline V gives CDR1 DFQATT, CDR2 SNEGSKA (reference sequence). Deletions cut 7 bases from V and 3 bases from J, with 16 bases between.

In this sample, this clonotype turned up many times. The rearrangement links TRBV29-1 to TRBJ1-3, with D tentatively TRBD1 (5 bases). V was shortened by 7 bases and J by 6 bases, with 10 bases between the two germline ends. CDR3 length: 11 amino acids. CDR1 SQVTM and CDR2 ANQGSEA come from the germline V gene. The CDR3 DNA is TGCAGCGCTGTCAGGGAAAACACCATATATTTT. It is translated as CSAVRENTIYF.

This chain connects TRBV5-1 to TRBJ1-1, with TRBD1 matching over 8 bases. Germline V gene sequence: CDR1 SGHRS, CDR2 YFSETQ. This CDR3 is 14 amino acids long. V lost 3 bases to trimming and J lost 3 bases; unmatched junction nucleotides: 4. This CDR3 reads CASSSGGVDTEAFF. The CDR3, as DNA: TGCGCCAGCAGCTCAGGGGGCGTCGACACTGAAGCTTTCTTT.

The CDR3 loop is CASSLVAGTAGELFF. The CDR3 DNA is TGTGCCAGCAGCTTAGTTGCGGGTACGGCCGGGGAGCTGTTTTTT. This chain links TRBV7-3 with TRBJ2-2, with D perhaps TRBD2 (5 bases). CDR1 is SGHTA and CDR2 is FQGTGA in the germline V gene. Trimming removed 2 bases at V and 6 bases at J, with 13 bases between. The CDR3 is made up of 15 amino acids.

The CDR3 DNA reads TGTGCCAGCAGCGTAGGAGGGGCCTGGGGTTACAATGAGCAGTTCTTC. Translated: CASSVGGAWGYNEQFF. This chain uses TRBV9 with TRBJ2-1; D tentatively fits TRBD1 or TRBD2 (5 bases each). V was shortened by 0 bases and J by 4 bases, with 14 bases between the two germline ends. Germline values: CDR1 SGDLS, CDR2 YYNGEE. The CDR3 extends over 16 amino acids.

The chain is built from TRBV4-2 and TRBJ1-2; D not certain. Trimming took off 0 bases at V and 2 bases at J, with 10 bases between the two ends. This CDR3 comprises 15 residues. Per the germline V gene, CDR1 is LGHNA and CDR2 is YNFKEQ. The CDR3 is CASSQDEGLNYGYTF. The DNA of the CDR3 is TGTGCCAGCAGCCAAGATGAGGGATTAAACTATGGCTACACCTTC.

The genes are TRBV7-9 and TRBJ2-7; D unresolved. V gave up 3 bases and J gave up 2 bases, with 14 bases separating them. The CDR3 has 15 amino acids. CDR1 is SEHNR and CDR2 is FQNEAQ in the germline V gene (reference sequence). The CDR3 nucleotides are TGTGCCAGCAGCTTCACTTCTGGGTCGACCTACGAGCAGTACTTC. Translating it yields CASSFTSGSTYEQYF.

There are a few counts of this clonotype. The chain employs TRBV29-1 and TRBJ2-5, with TRBD2 matching 12 bases. The CDR3 length is 16 residues. Looked up from germline, CDR1 is SQVTM and CDR2 is ANQGSEA. J gave up 3 bases and V 5 bases, and 10 bases lay outside the gene matches. The CDR3 DNA follows: TGCAGCGTTCGAGGGGGGACTAGCGGGCCAGAAGAGACCCAGTACTTC. This encodes CSVRGGTSGPEETQYF.

This clonotype occurred a few times. The chain uses TRBV12-3 or TRBV12-4 and TRBJ2-1, with 11 bases matching TRBD1. The CDR3 loop spans 14 amino acids. V lost 3 bases and J lost 5; bases outside the gene matches: 0. DNA for the CDR3: TGTGCCAGCAGTTTGGGACAGGGGGACAATGAGCAGTTCTTC. As protein: CASSLGQGDNEQFF.

This clonotype was seen at least ten times. The chain combines TRBV19 with TRBJ2-1; D is possibly TRBD2 (5 bases). The CDR3 is made up of 12 amino acids. V shed 4 bases and J shed 9 bases, with 10 bases lying between them. CDR1 is LNHDA, CDR2 SQIVND, per germline (reference sequence). CDR3 DNA: TGTGCCAGTAGTACAGAGGGCCGTGAGCAGTTCTTC. Translation gives CASSTEGREQFF.

The chain recombines TRBV28 with TRBJ1-5; D possibly corresponds to TRBD1 (6 bases). Germline CDR1 and CDR2: MDHEN and SYDVKM. The CDR3 spans 16 residues. The germline V and J ends were trimmed by 6 bases and 1 base, with 16 bases remaining between them. The CDR3 spells CASSLIKGGSNQPQHF. In nucleotides, the CDR3 is TGTGCCAGCAGCCTTATCAAGGGGGGGAGCAATCAGCCCCAGCATTTT.

Only a few counts were recorded for this clonotype. The chain recombines TRBV5-1 with TRBJ2-5; perhaps TRBD2 as D (6 bases). Germline CDR1 and CDR2: SGHRS and YFSETQ. This CDR3 is built from 14 residues. V dropped 4 bases and J dropped 2 bases, with 12 bases sitting between them. CDR3 coding DNA: TGCGCCAGCAGCCTCGGGACTCCGCAAGAGACCCAGTACTTC. This gives the protein CASSLGTPQETQYF.

This clonotype was seen a few times. The V gene is TRBV12-3 or TRBV12-4, the J gene TRBJ1-1; no firm D call. This CDR3 comprises 13 residues. V shed 4 bases and J shed 7 bases, with 13 bases lying between them. The CDR3: CASSWAGGGEAFF. The CDR3 coding sequence is TGTGCCAGCAGTTGGGCGGGTGGCGGTGAAGCTTTCTTT.

This clonotype was detected a few times. V is TRBV5-1 and J is TRBJ1-2; TRBD1 matches at 7 bases. CDR3 length equals 14 residues. CDR1 is SGHRS, CDR2 YFSETQ, per germline. Losses at the gene ends were 4 bases for V and 8 bases for J; bases not matched to a gene: 11. CDR3 sequence reads: CASSVDRAGYGYTF. The CDR3 DNA follows: TGCGCCAGCAGCGTTGACAGGGCGGGCTACGGCTACACCTTC.

This clonotype was detected a few times. The rearrangement links TRBV24-1 to TRBJ2-3; 7 nucleotides line up with TRBD2. Germline V gene lookup returns CDR1 KGHDR and CDR2 SFDVKD. Trimming at V came to 1 base and at J to 8 bases, leaving 2 bases not matched to a gene. The CDR3 runs 13 residues. The chain's CDR3 is CATSDLSGTTQYF. The DNA of the CDR3 is TGTGCCACCAGTGATTTAAGCGGGACTACGCAGTATTTT.

The rearrangement links TRBV7-2 to TRBJ1-5; D is uncertain. V was pared by 0 bases and J by 6 bases, with 12 bases between. The CDR3 sequence is 15 residues long. In germline, CDR1 is SGHTA, CDR2 FQGNSA. CDR3 loop: CASSLAMTTGQPQHF. The CDR3 DNA is TGTGCCAGCAGCTTAGCGATGACAACCGGTCAGCCCCAGCATTTT.

The gene calls are TRBV5-1 and TRBJ2-7, with D possibly matching TRBD1 (6 bases). Trimming pared 4 bases from V and 5 bases from J, leaving 19 bases between. Germline-derived CDR1 and CDR2 are SGHRS and YFSETQ. There are 15 residues in the CDR3. The CDR3 loop reads CASSPRGTKPNEQYF. The CDR3 DNA reads as TGCGCCAGCAGCCCCCGAGGGACAAAGCCGAACGAGCAGTACTTC.